The present TCR beta chain was sequenced within a study of T cell responses to AZD1222 COVID-19 vaccine. TCRdb's copy holds only in-frame clones and misses some; the assay was immunoSEQ multiplex PCR. This sample carries 130,000 or so clones, about 93% of them seen once, and the ten largest clones take about 0.86%. The CDR3 loop spans 15 amino acids. Germline CDR1 SGHRS, CDR2 YFSETQ. Points on this clone: A junction end diverges from the germline sequence, so it may reflect a read error.

The sample here was peripheral blood, taken on day 0 of AZD1222 vaccination. This sequence joins TRBV5-1 and TRBJ1-1, with a tentative D call TRBD1 (6 bases). The clonotype comes from an adult in good health. In DNA form, the CDR3 reads TGCGCCAGCATCCCATGGGGGGGCTCGAACGCTGAAGCTTTCTTT. Amino acids: CASIPWGGSNAEAFF.